This is a list of T cell receptor beta chains from one sample in a study of T cells in Graves' hyperthyroidism and ophthalmopathy. TCRdb redid the calling of the multiplex PCR reads with MiXCR, one entry per CDR3 protein. The table lists about 640,000 distinct CDR3 sequences, around 21% of them singletons. The sequenced sample consisted of blood. These receptors came from a young man with Graves' ophthalmopathy. Each CDR3 is given with its conserved first and last residue. The order of the fields is V gene, CDR3 length, J gene, CDR3 protein.

TRBV11-2,14,TRBJ1-3,CASSFPQLTNTIYF
TRBV6-5,15,TRBJ1-1,CASSYSPGLNTEAFF
TRBV20-1,10,TRBJ2-3,CSAKWDTQYF
TRBV2,14,TRBJ2-5,CASRASAFQETQYF
TRBV4-1,14,TRBJ1-2,CASSQGDREWGYTF
TRBV7-2,14,TRBJ2-7,CASSYVPGDYEQYF
TRBV4-1,17,TRBJ2-6,CASSRNQGAAGANVLTF
TRBV2,14,TRBJ2-2,CASRVSGNTGELFF
TRBV7-9,16,TRBJ1-1,CASSLVGTGLGTEAFF
TRBV6-1,13,TRBJ2-7,CASTKQGSSEQYF
TRBV2,13,TRBJ2-7,CARGTSGGYEQYF
TRBV7-2,17,TRBJ2-7,CASSELTLRDRDYEQYF
TRBV7-9,14,TRBJ2-7,CASSLDPGYYEQYF
TRBV28,15,TRBJ2-5,CASSLISDGQETQYF
TRBV7-9,11,TRBJ2-1,CASSPSGKQFF
TRBV27,14,TRBJ2-4,CASSYVGGVDIQYF
TRBV12-3/TRBV12-4,14,TRBJ2-7,CASTLGLAKDEQYF
TRBV2,14,TRBJ2-7,CASSEASGRYEQYF
TRBV4-1,14,TRBJ2-7,CASRYNLLGYEQYF
TRBV7-2,15,TRBJ2-7,CASRQQGTSDYEQYF
TRBV12-3/TRBV12-4,15,TRBJ2-1,CASSLTSGLYNEQFF
TRBV3-1,17,TRBJ2-1,CASSHISGTRPYNEQFF